This passage covers 19 T cell receptor beta chains from one sample sequenced in a study of CD8 T cells in ankylosing spondylitis. Antigens of these TCRs are unknown. Findings and limits, study-wide: A motif in TCR beta, a set of eight or nine highly homologous variants, appeared characteristic of ankylosing spondylitis blood.

TCRdb reprocessed the 5' RACE reads with MiXCR, giving one entry per CDR3 protein. The repertoire holds some 200,000 distinct CDR3 sequences, with around 6.6% as singletons. Sample: blood, either unsorted or a sorted T cell fraction (not recorded which). The receptor source for this set is a male donor with ankylosing spondylitis.

Many counts were recorded for this clonotype. V is TRBV28 and J is TRBJ2-4; the D call may be TRBD1 or TRBD2 (5 bases each). This CDR3 contains 13 residues. The V gene lost 6 bases and the J gene lost 4 bases, with 10 bases spanning the gap. Germline V gene data show CDR1 as MDHEN and CDR2 as SYDVKM. The chain's CDR3 is CASSRDGKNIQYF. DNA of the CDR3: TGTGCCAGCAGCAGGGACGGGAAAAACATTCAGTACTTC. The entire variable domain, with the rest obtained from reference TRBV28 and TRBJ2-4, is as follows: DVKVTQSSRYLVKRTGEKVFLECVQDMDHENMFWYRQDPGLGLRLIYFSYDVKMKEKGDIPEGYSVSREKKERFSLILESASTNQTSMYLCASSRDGKNIQYFGAGTRLSVL.

This clonotype was seen ten or more times. The rearrangement links TRBV4-2 to TRBJ1-2; D might be TRBD1 (6 bases). The CDR3 sequence is 15 residues long. In germline, CDR1 is LGHNA, CDR2 YNFKEQ. Trimming stripped 0 bases from V and 8 bases from J, with 16 bases between. CDR3 in amino acids: CASSQDWKGGGGYTF. CDR3 DNA sequence: TGTGCCAGCAGCCAAGATTGGAAGGGGGGAGGAGGCTACACCTTC.

Comments on this clonotype: A read error may be the cause here, since a much bigger clone is one base away. V usage is TRBV7-9 and J usage is TRBJ2-1; 10 bases align to TRBD2. The V segment lost 5 bases and the J segment 3 bases; nucleotides outside the gene matches: 10. This CDR3 region has 17 residues. Germline lookup yields CDR1 SEHNR and CDR2 FQNEAQ (reference sequence). The CDR3 DNA reads TGTGCCAGCAGCATCTGGACTAGCGGACGATACTACAATGAGCAGTTCTTC. It specifies CASSIWTSGRYYNEQFF. Full variable domain (remainder filled in from reference TRBV7-9 and TRBJ2-1): DTGVSQNPRHKITKRGQNVTFRCDPISEHNRLYWYRQTLGQGPEFLTYFQNEAQLEKSRLLSDRFSAERPKGSFSTLEIQRTEQGDSAMYLCASSIWTSGRYYNEQFFGPGTRLTVL.

This clonotype was detected a few times. The chain employs TRBV20-1 and TRBJ1-1; a weak D match, TRBD1 (5 bases). V was pared by 0 bases and J by 3 bases, with 11 bases between. Germline V gives CDR1 DFQATT, CDR2 SNEGSKA (reference sequence). The CDR3 length is 14 residues. DNA for the CDR3: TGCAGTGCTAGAGATACCAGGGCCCACACTGAAGCTTTCTTT. Translation: CSARDTRAHTEAFF.

This clonotype was detected ten times or more. The chain carries TRBV12-3 or TRBV12-4 and TRBJ1-4, with TRBD1 identical over 9 bases. V gave up 4 bases and J gave up 8 bases; unmatched junction bases: 8. The CDR3 is made up of 15 amino acids. This CDR3 is CASSSSGQGGEKLFF. DNA for the CDR3: TGTGCCAGCAGTTCGTCGGGACAGGGAGGCGAAAAACTGTTTTTT.

This clonotype has at least ten counts. This sequence joins TRBV12-3 or TRBV12-4 and TRBJ1-5; D is ambiguous. The ends were cut back, 4 bases at V and 7 bases at J, with 8 bases in the middle. This CDR3 has 12 residues. Here the CDR3 reads CASSSPRQPQHF. The CDR3 region has the DNA TGTGCCAGCAGTTCTCCTAGGCAGCCCCAGCATTTT.

This clonotype was picked up many times. The rearrangement uses TRBV5-1 and TRBJ2-1; unclear D gene. Trimming removed 0 bases at V and 7 bases at J, with 11 bases between. Germline V gene data show CDR1 as SGHRS and CDR2 as YFSETQ. The CDR3 is 14 amino acids. The CDR3 DNA follows: TGCGCCAGCAGCTTGGATGGCCTGCAAAATGAGCAGTTCTTC. This codes for CASSLDGLQNEQFF. The variable domain in full, with the rest retrieved from reference TRBV5-1 and TRBJ2-1, is KAGVTQTPRYLIKTRGQQVTLSCSPISGHRSVSWYQQTPGQGLQFLFEYFSETQRNKGNFPGRFSGRQFSNSRSEMNVSTLELGDSALYLCASSLDGLQNEQFFGPGTRLTVL.

This clonotype was observed many times. Written as DNA, the CDR3 is TGTGCCAGCAGCGTAGCTGTCGGGACAGGGAGTACCTATGGCTACACCTTC. This codes for CASSVAVGTGSTYGYTF. The gene calls are TRBV9 and TRBJ1-2; 9 bases match TRBD1. The CDR3 loop spans 17 amino acids. Germline V CDR1 and CDR2: SGDLS, YYNGEE. V shed 0 bases and J 4 bases; nucleotides not matched to a gene: 10. Complete variable domain (other parts from reference TRBV9 and TRBJ1-2): DSGVTQTPKHLITATGQRVTLRCSPRSGDLSVYWYQQSLDQGLQFLIQYYNGEERAKGNILERFSAQQFPDLHSELNLSSLELGDSALYFCASSVAVGTGSTYGYTFGSGTRLTVV.

This clonotype has at least ten counts. The V and J genes are TRBV7-9 and TRBJ2-5, with 7 bases that match TRBD1. The germline V gene has CDR1 SEHNR and CDR2 FQNEAQ (reference sequence). There are 15 residues in the CDR3. Trimming removed 3 bases from V and 7 bases from J; junction bases left unmatched: 11. CDR3: CASSFSTGALGTQYF. Written as DNA, the CDR3 is TGTGCCAGCAGCTTTTCAACAGGGGCACTGGGGACCCAGTACTTC.

This clonotype came up many times. The gene calls are TRBV10-1 and TRBJ2-7; D is possibly TRBD2 (5 bases). Looked up from germline, CDR1 is WNHNN and CDR2 is SYGVQD (reference sequence). The V and J ends lost 3 bases and 0 bases respectively, with 6 bases between them. This CDR3 is 13 amino acids long. This CDR3 is CASSDGSSYEQYF. The CDR3 DNA follows: TGCGCCAGCAGTGATGGGAGCTCCTACGAGCAGTACTTC.

This clonotype was seen repeatedly, ten times or more. This chain uses TRBV28 with TRBJ2-4, with 8 bases fitting TRBD1. The ends lost 6 bases at V and 0 bases at J; junction bases unmatched: 19. The CDR3 sequence is 20 residues long. Germline loops: CDR1 MDHEN, CDR2 SYDVKM. CDR3 loop: CASSTIRGPESYLAKNIQYF. CDR3 sequence (DNA): TGTGCCAGCAGCACAATCAGGGGGCCCGAATCTTACTTAGCCAAAAACATTCAGTACTTC.

For this clonotype: A read error is possible here, since a much larger clone lies one base away. The chain combines TRBV24-1 with TRBJ2-7; D could derive from TRBD1 or TRBD2 (5 bases each). V was clipped by 6 bases and J by 6 bases, with 11 bases between them. In germline, CDR1 is KGHDR, CDR2 SFDVKD. The CDR3 covers 12 residues. As DNA, the CDR3 is TGTGCCACCAGTAAGCCGAGGGGCGAGCAGTACTTC. Its translation: CATSKPRGEQYF.

This chain uses TRBV7-9 with TRBJ1-6, with D perhaps TRBD1 (5 bases). Germline V gene lookup returns CDR1 SEHNR and CDR2 FQNEAQ (reference sequence). This CDR3 is 16 amino acids long. Trimming stripped 5 bases from V and 0 bases from J, with 11 bases between. The DNA for the CDR3 is TGTGCCAGCAGCCCCCGGGACGACTCCTATAATTCACCCCTCCACTTT. This translates into CASSPRDDSYNSPLHF.

This clonotype was seen at least ten times. The genes are TRBV9 and TRBJ1-4; 7 nucleotides line up with TRBD1. Germline assignment: CDR1 SGDLS and CDR2 YYNGEE. Germline trimming cut 4 bases from V and 8 bases from J; bases unmatched to any gene: 8. The CDR3 extends over 14 amino acids. The CDR3 region has the DNA TGTGCCAGCAGCTCCGGGACAGCTACCGAAAAACTGTTTTTT. It is translated as CASSSGTATEKLFF.

This chain joins TRBV27 and TRBJ1-2; D possibly corresponds to TRBD1 (5 bases). The germline V gene encodes CDR1 MNHEY and CDR2 SMNVEV (reference sequence). This CDR3 spans 14 amino acids. Between the trimmed V and J ends, which lost 6 bases and 4 bases, there was a span of 15 bases. CDR3 nucleotide sequence: TGTGCCAGCAGCCCCCTGGGACGGGCCTATGGCTACACCTTC. Its protein is CASSPLGRAYGYTF.

There are a few counts of this clonotype. The junction and the germline gene differ at one end; a read error may be behind it. The V and J genes are TRBV7-6 and TRBJ2-1; 9 positions match TRBD2. Germline V gives CDR1 SGHVS, CDR2 FNYEAQ. This CDR3 has 11 residues. The CDR3 DNA reads as TGTGCCAGCAGCTTATTGCCTAGCGGGGTCTTC. Protein: CASSLLPSGVF.

This clonotype has a count of ten or more. The rearrangement links TRBV10-3 to TRBJ2-2, with D hard to call. CDR3 length: 15 amino acids. V was pared by 1 base and J by 1 base, with 7 bases between. The V gene's germline CDR1 is ENHRY and CDR2 SYGVKD. The CDR3, as DNA: TGTGCCATCAGTGAGTTGGCTGAGAACACCGGGGAGCTGTTTTTT. Protein: CAISELAENTGELFF.

This clonotype was seen a handful of times. This chain links TRBV9 with TRBJ2-2; the D gene is possibly TRBD2 (6 bases). The germline gives CDR1 SGDLS, CDR2 YYNGEE. CDR3 length equals 16 residues. Trimming removed 3 bases from V and 2 bases from J, with 14 bases in between. The CDR3 is CASSAPGAGNTGELFF. The CDR3 DNA reads TGTGCCAGCAGCGCCCCCGGCGCGGGAAACACCGGGGAGCTGTTTTTT.

The sample holds many counts of this clonotype. This chain joins TRBV20-1 and TRBJ2-7, with a possible D match to TRBD2 (5 bases). This CDR3 is 14 amino acids long. Germline CDR1 DFQATT, CDR2 SNEGSKA (reference sequence). Trimming removed 6 bases from V and 3 bases from J, with 18 bases in between. The CDR3: CSATPRLGVYEQYF. In DNA form, the CDR3 reads TGCAGTGCCACGCCCCGCCTCGGGGTCTACGAGCAGTACTTC.